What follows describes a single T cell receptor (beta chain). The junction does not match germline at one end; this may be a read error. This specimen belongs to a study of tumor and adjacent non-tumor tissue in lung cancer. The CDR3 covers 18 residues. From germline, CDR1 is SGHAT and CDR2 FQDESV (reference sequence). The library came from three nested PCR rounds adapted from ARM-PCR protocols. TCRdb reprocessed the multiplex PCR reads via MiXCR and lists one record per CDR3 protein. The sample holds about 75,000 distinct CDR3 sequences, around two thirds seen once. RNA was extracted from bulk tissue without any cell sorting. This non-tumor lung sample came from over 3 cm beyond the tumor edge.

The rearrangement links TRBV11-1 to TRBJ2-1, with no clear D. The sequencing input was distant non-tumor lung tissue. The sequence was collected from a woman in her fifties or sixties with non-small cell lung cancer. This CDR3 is CASSRPRGGEKTYNGQFF. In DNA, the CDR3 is TGTGCCAGCAGTCGACCGCGTGGTGGCGAGAAGACCTACAATGGGCAGTTCTTC.